Sequencing of this T cell receptor beta chain was carried out in a study of blood T cell repertoires in COVID-19. Study-level information: COVID-19 samples collected from the United States, Italy and Spain covered acute and convalescent phases. Sample material is recorded as cDNA or gDNA derived from T cells, B-cell-depleted T cells, or PBMCs.

CDR1 SNHLY and CDR2 FYNNEI come from the germline V gene. Trimming left V 5 bases short and J 2 bases short, with 16 bases between. The CDR3 sequence is 16 residues long. In the original processing: Cell counts per sample came from amplifying reference gene primers. The repertoire was sequenced with immunoSEQ multiplex PCR; TCRdb's copy has only in-frame clones and lacks some. V, J and clone size were drawn from that table, and D and trimming were deduced from the DNA. The table has 250,000 to 300,000 clones, 80% to 85% seen once; the top ten hold over 4%. Cohorts were determined from participant-reported clinical history.

This receptor was obtained from a middle-aged man who had been exposed to COVID-19. This sequence joins TRBV2 and TRBJ1-5; D uncertain. Specimen: PBMCs or T cells enriched from blood (not recorded which). This CDR3 is CASSIYSTRGNQPQHF. Here the CDR3 DNA reads TGTGCCAGCAGTATTTACAGTACTCGTGGCAATCAGCCCCAGCATTTT.